This TCR beta chain is drawn from a study of shared clonotypes between healthy human individuals. Overall study: Donor composition was a couple of women and three men, aged 18 to 49.

This CDR3 has 15 residues. Germline trimming cut 3 bases from V and 1 base from J; bases unmatched to any gene: 3. The germline CDR1 and CDR2 sequences are SGHNT and YYREEE (reference sequence). A note on this clone: What it recognizes is unknown. This specimen includes other DNA sequences encoding the same CDR3.

Study results and limitations: Among non-shared clonotypes, generation probabilities were lower than among those shared by all four donors. Large depth notwithstanding, sorted-subset sequencing proved incomplete by rarefaction. A handful of donors held about 5.1% of naive CD4 clonotypes in common.

Data came from immunoSEQ multiplex PCR; TCRdb stores just in-frame clones and leaves some out. The sample includes roughly 1,500,000 clones, approximately 98% of them seen just once. The source of this sequence is a man aged 25-45 years in good health. This chain links TRBV5-4 with TRBJ2-7, with 11 positions matching TRBD2. Source material: naive CD4+ T cells sorted from blood. Specified subset: CD45RA+ positively selected. CDR3 amino acids: CASSSGTSGSYEQYF. The CDR3 nucleotides read TGTGCCAGCAGCTCCGGGACTAGCGGTTCCTACGAGCAGTACTTC.